What follows are 9 T cell receptor beta chains derived from one specimen sequenced in a study of blood T cells in healthy people across ages. Together with a sample-barcoded 5' primer, a J-beta primer mix was included in a second PCR lasting about 6 to 11 cycles. TCRdb reanalysed the 5' RACE reads using MiXCR and keeps one entry per CDR3 protein. This table has about 730,000 distinct CDR3 sequences, roughly two fifths appearing once. Sequencing was done on a sample of blood. The receptors shown here come from a woman in her sixties or seventies in good health.

The chain couples TRBV27 to TRBJ1-5; D not resolved. CDR1 is MNHEY, CDR2 SMNVEV, per germline (reference sequence). The CDR3 length is 13 residues. V shed 3 bases and J shed 7 bases, with 10 bases lying between them. CDR3 region: CASSLVQKQPQHF. Written as DNA, the CDR3 is TGTGCCAGCAGTTTGGTCCAGAAGCAGCCCCAGCATTTT.

The chain combines TRBV20-1 with TRBJ2-1; 9 bases fit TRBD2. The DNA matches TRBJ2-7 better at its end, which makes the J call doubtful. CDR3 length equals 15 residues. Germline lookup yields CDR1 DFQATT and CDR2 SNEGSKA (reference sequence). DNA for the CDR3: TGCAGTGCCCCGACTAGCGGCAGTCTAGGCAATGAGCAGTACTTC. It encodes CSAPTSGSLGNEQYF.

The chain employs TRBV7-9 and TRBJ2-1; 7 bases fit TRBD2. Losses at the gene ends were 5 bases for V and 7 bases for J; bases not matched to a gene: 14. The germline gives CDR1 SEHNR, CDR2 FQNEAQ (reference sequence). The CDR3 has 16 residues. CDR3 DNA: TGTGCCAGCAGCCGGACGGGACGAGCGGGACGGAATGAGCAGTTCTTC. It is translated as CASSRTGRAGRNEQFF.

This clonotype has just one count. A much larger clonotype is one base distant, so this may be a read error. V usage is TRBV6-5 and J usage is TRBJ2-7; D ambiguous. Germline CDR1 MNHEY, CDR2 SVGAGI. This CDR3 comprises 13 residues. This CDR3 is CASSDSAVSEQYF. The CDR3 DNA reads as TGTGCCAGCAGTGACTCTGCAGTCTCCGAGCAGTACTTC.

This clonotype was detected only a few times. The gene calls are TRBV7-8 and TRBJ2-1; TRBD2 agrees at 14 bases. CDR3 size: 17 residues. The V gene end was trimmed by 0 bases and the J gene end by 6 bases; junction bases not matched to a gene: 4. Germline assignment: CDR1 SGHVS and CDR2 FQNEAQ. The CDR3 is CASSLAPGLAGVNEQFF. The CDR3 DNA reads TGTGCCAGCAGCTTAGCGCCGGGACTAGCGGGAGTCAATGAGCAGTTCTTC.

There are a few counts of this clonotype. The chain has TRBV20-1 and TRBJ1-1, with TRBD1 matching over 7 bases. This CDR3 contains 15 residues. Germline V CDR1 and CDR2: DFQATT, SNEGSKA (reference sequence). J gave up 5 bases and V 0 bases, and 9 bases lay outside the gene matches. CDR3 coding DNA: TGCAGTGCTAGAGATCCGAGACAGGGCGGGACTGAAGCTTTCTTT. Encoded protein: CSARDPRQGGTEAFF.

The genes are TRBV7-2 and TRBJ1-3; 8 bases agree with TRBD1. V gave up 5 bases and J gave up 0 bases; unmatched junction bases: 6. Germline CDR1 SGHTA, CDR2 FQGNSA. The CDR3 runs to 16 residues. The CDR3 region is CASSIRQGNSGNTIYF. The CDR3 DNA reads as TGTGCCAGCAGCATCCGACAGGGGAACTCTGGAAACACCATATATTTT.

The J gene is TRBJ2-5, the V gene TRBV20-1; TRBD1 might be the D (6 bases). Germline values: CDR1 DFQATT, CDR2 SNEGSKA (reference sequence). The CDR3 has 12 residues. V dropped 5 bases and J dropped 2 bases, with 9 bases sitting between them. This CDR3 is CSAYRDQETQYF. The CDR3 region has the DNA TGCAGTGCTTACAGGGATCAAGAGACCCAGTACTTC.

This chain uses TRBV20-1 with TRBJ2-5; 8 bases are shared with TRBD2. This CDR3 has 16 amino acids. J gave up 2 bases and V 0 bases, and 8 bases lay outside the gene matches. Germline V gene sequence: CDR1 DFQATT, CDR2 SNEGSKA (reference sequence). CDR3 loop: CSARDPLAGRQETQYF. The CDR3 DNA reads as TGCAGTGCTAGAGATCCCCTAGCGGGTAGACAAGAGACCCAGTACTTC.